The text below deals with one TCR beta chain. The CDR3 has 15 residues. V shed 2 bases, J shed 6 bases, and the junction held 7 bases outside the gene matches. Germline V CDR1 and CDR2: MGHDK, SYGVNS. Only in-frame clones appear in the TCRdb table, and some are missing; sequencing was by immunoSEQ multiplex PCR. The table records under 250,000 clones, over 70% of them present only once. The record originates from a study of blood T cell repertoires in COVID-19. The J gene is TRBJ2-7, the V gene TRBV25-1; 10 bases are a match to TRBD1. The source of this sequence is an elderly woman with acute or convalescent COVID-19. Sequenced input: peripheral blood. The CDR3: CASSEGAGTGAEQYF. CDR3 coding DNA: TGTGCCAGCAGTGAAGGGGCCGGGACAGGGGCCGAGCAGTACTTC.